These 23 T cell receptor beta chains were all obtained from the same sample, sequenced in a study of T-cell memory formation after mild COVID-19. TCRdb re-called the 5' RACE reads through MiXCR, storing one row per CDR3 protein. The sample has a few hundred thousand distinct CDR3 sequences, 20% to 25% seen once. Sequencing was carried out using PBMCs or a T cell subset sorted from them (not recorded which). The receptors derive from an adult woman who had mild COVID-19 (a few samples of this study predate the infection). Cell type and time point are not known.

The table lists this clonotype with a few counts. The rearrangement joins TRBV15 to TRBJ2-7; no firm D call. Trimming removed 3 bases at V and 7 bases at J, with 16 bases between. CDR3 length equals 14 residues. Germline V gene sequence: CDR1 LNHNV, CDR2 YYDKDF (reference sequence). This CDR3 reads CATSRPPPLWEQYF. DNA for the CDR3: TGTGCCACCAGCAGGCCTCCCCCCCTCTGGGAGCAGTACTTC.

This clonotype was picked up many times. The chain joins TRBV10-3 to TRBJ2-7; D is unresolved. The CDR3 is 15 residues long. V was trimmed by 2 bases and J by 3 bases, leaving 14 bases between them. The V gene's germline CDR1 is ENHRY and CDR2 SYGVKD. The CDR3 spells CAISEGPLDIYEQYF. Here the CDR3 DNA reads TGTGCCATCAGTGAGGGTCCCCTTGACATCTACGAGCAGTACTTC.

This clonotype was seen at least ten times. This chain connects TRBV6-2 or TRBV6-3 to TRBJ2-5; possibly TRBD2 for D (5 bases). The germline CDR1 and CDR2 sequences are MNHEY and SVGEGT. V was cut by 3 bases and J by 4 bases, with 15 bases left in between. CDR3 size: 15 residues. Here the CDR3 DNA reads TGTGCCAGCAGTTATACCCGCGCGGGCCTAGAGACCCAGTACTTC. Its translation is CASSYTRAGLETQYF.

A few counts support this clonotype. V usage is TRBV20-1 and J usage is TRBJ1-4, with unresolved D. Trimming left V 3 bases short and J 0 bases short, with 11 bases between. Germline-derived CDR1 and CDR2 are DFQATT and SNEGSKA (reference sequence). The CDR3 runs to 15 residues. The CDR3 bases are TGCAGTGCTAGTGCCGGGAGTGCAACTAATGAAAAACTGTTTTTT. Protein: CSASAGSATNEKLFF.

This clonotype came up a few times. The CDR3 bases are TGTGCCAGCAGCTCCCAGACAGGGTTCACAGATACGCAGTATTTT. Translated: CASSSQTGFTDTQYF. The chain is built from TRBV7-3 and TRBJ2-3; 7 bases are shared with TRBD1. This CDR3 region has 15 residues. Trimming cost V 4 bases and J 2 bases; bases outside gene matches: 6. Germline V CDR1 and CDR2: SGHTA, FQGTGA.

Only a few counts were recorded for this clonotype. The V call is TRBV20-1, the J call TRBJ1-1; 7 positions agree with TRBD1. Germline V gene data show CDR1 as DFQATT and CDR2 as SNEGSKA (reference sequence). The CDR3 is made up of 12 amino acids. The CDR3 spells CAARGANTEAFF. DNA of the CDR3: TGCGCTGCCAGGGGGGCCAACACTGAAGCTTTCTTT.

The chain employs TRBV6-5 and TRBJ1-5; 8 bases agree with TRBD1. J lost 6 bases, V lost 6 bases, and 13 bases had no gene match. Germline-derived CDR1 and CDR2 are MNHEY and SVGAGI. The CDR3 has 16 amino acids. The CDR3 reads CASSPRTGLGGQPQHF. The CDR3 DNA is TGTGCCAGCAGCCCCAGGACAGGGCTGGGCGGTCAGCCCCAGCATTTT.

The chain's CDR3 is CSVAPTSGTDTQYF. CDR3 coding DNA: TGCAGCGTTGCCCCGACTAGCGGGACAGATACGCAGTATTTT. The rearrangement links TRBV29-1 to TRBJ2-3; TRBD2 aligns across 10 bases. The CDR3 runs 14 residues. CDR1 SQVTM and CDR2 ANQGSEA come from the germline V gene. V gave up 4 bases and J gave up 3 bases; unmatched junction bases: 4.

The CDR3 nucleotides are TGTGCCAGCAGTTTCCGGGACAGGAGTGGCTACACCTTC. It specifies CASSFRDRSGYTF. The chain joins TRBV12-3 or TRBV12-4 to TRBJ1-2; TRBD1 agrees at 8 bases. Trimming removed 3 bases from V and 7 bases from J; junction bases left unmatched: 4. This CDR3 has 13 amino acids.

The rearrangement joins TRBV6-5 to TRBJ1-5, with 9 bases matching TRBD1. Per the germline V gene, CDR1 is MNHEY and CDR2 is SVGAGI. CDR3 length equals 15 residues. J was trimmed by 4 bases and V by 5 bases; bases with no gene match: 6. CDR3 region: CASSPDRGANQPQHF. CDR3 nucleotide sequence: TGTGCCAGCAGTCCGGACAGGGGAGCAAATCAGCCCCAGCATTTT.

CDR3 sequence (DNA): TGCGCCAGCAGCACTTCTACAGGGCCCGGGGGGAACGAGCAGTACTTC. This sequence encodes CASSTSTGPGGNEQYF. V and J are TRBV5-1 and TRBJ2-7, with D perhaps TRBD2 (7 bases). The CDR3 covers 16 residues. Germline V lookup: CDR1 SGHRS, CDR2 YFSETQ. V dropped 4 bases and J dropped 5 bases, with 22 bases sitting between them.

The V call is TRBV12-3 or TRBV12-4, the J call TRBJ2-1; the match to TRBD2 covers 11 bases. The CDR3 runs 15 residues. With V trimmed by 3 bases and J by 8 bases, 6 bases remained unmatched. The CDR3 sequence is CASSFSLAGGDEQFF. In DNA form, the CDR3 reads TGTGCCAGCAGTTTCTCGCTAGCGGGGGGAGATGAGCAGTTCTTC.

Only a few counts were recorded for this clonotype. The chain recombines TRBV11-3 with TRBJ1-1; no clear D. CDR3 length: 12 residues. Germline V gene lookup returns CDR1 SGHNT and CDR2 YENEEA. Trimming cost V 1 base and J 10 bases, with 10 bases left between them. For the CDR3, the DNA is TGTGCCAGCAGCTTAGTTGATACGTCAGCTTTCTTT. This gives the protein CASSLVDTSAFF.

V gene TRBV11-2 combines with J gene TRBJ1-1, with 10 bases that match TRBD1. The germline V gene encodes CDR1 SGHAT and CDR2 FQNNGV. Losses at the gene ends were 4 bases for V and 4 bases for J; bases not matched to a gene: 6. The CDR3 runs to 15 residues. The CDR3 coding sequence is TGTGCCAGCAGCTCGCCGGACAGGGGGGCCACTGAAGCTTTCTTT. This translates into CASSSPDRGATEAFF.

This chain connects TRBV3-1 to TRBJ2-7, with D possibly TRBD2 on 5 matching bases. Trimming removed 2 bases at V and 2 bases at J, with 10 bases between. The CDR3 is 14 amino acids. From germline, CDR1 is LGHDT and CDR2 YNNKEL (reference sequence). CDR3 in amino acids: CASSQRGSTYEQYF. The CDR3 DNA reads as TGTGCCAGCAGCCAACGCGGGTCGACCTACGAGCAGTACTTC.

The genes are TRBV7-2 and TRBJ2-7, with 15 bases aligning to TRBD2. The germline gives CDR1 SGHTA, CDR2 FQGNSA. V trimming: 7 bases; J trimming: 6 bases; junction bases outside the gene matches: 7. The CDR3 is 15 residues long. This CDR3 reads CASKPPGLAGGEQYF. In nucleotides, the CDR3 is TGTGCCAGCAAGCCCCCGGGACTAGCGGGAGGCGAGCAGTACTTC.

This clonotype appeared a few times. The chain uses TRBV12-3 or TRBV12-4 and TRBJ2-7; 11 bases align to TRBD1. CDR3 length: 15 residues. The junction had 7 bases not matched to a gene; V was cut back by 6 bases and J by 3 bases. The CDR3 nucleotides are TGTGCCAGCAGCAATGGAGGGACAGGGGGCTACGAGCAGTACTTC. Amino acids: CASSNGGTGGYEQYF.

The J gene is TRBJ2-3, the V gene TRBV2; no firm D call. The CDR3 extends over 14 amino acids. Trimming pared 4 bases from V and 4 bases from J, leaving 12 bases between. From germline, CDR1 is SNHLY and CDR2 FYNNEI. CDR3 sequence: CASSGGIRADTQYF. The CDR3 coding sequence is TGTGCCAGCAGTGGAGGTATACGGGCAGATACGCAGTATTTT. Drawing the rest from reference TRBV2 and TRBJ2-3, the complete variable domain is EPEVTQTPSHQVTQMGQEVILRCVPISNHLYFYWYRQILGQKVEFLVSFYNNEISEKSEIFDDQFSVERPDGSNFTLKIRSTKLEDSAMYFCASSGGIRADTQYFGPGTRLTVL.

J is TRBJ1-2 and V is TRBV14; 7 bases are a match to TRBD1. The CDR3 consists of 14 residues. V lost 1 base to trimming and J lost 4 bases; unmatched junction nucleotides: 3. CDR1 is SGHDN, CDR2 FVKESK, per germline. The CDR3 sequence: CASSQGRTGYGYTF. The CDR3 coding sequence is TGTGCCAGCAGCCAAGGGCGGACAGGCTATGGCTACACCTTC.

The gene calls are TRBV13 and TRBJ2-5, with 10 bases aligning to TRBD1. This CDR3 spans 15 amino acids. CDR1 PRHDT and CDR2 FYEKMQ come from the germline V gene (reference sequence). J lost 4 bases, V lost 6 bases, and 8 bases had no gene match. Here the CDR3 reads CASRVDRGLRETQYF. CDR3 in DNA: TGTGCCAGCAGGGTAGACAGGGGGCTAAGAGAGACCCAGTACTTC.

The chain couples TRBV6-2 or TRBV6-3 to TRBJ2-3, with 10 bases aligning to TRBD2. V shed 8 bases, J shed 0 bases, and the junction held 8 bases outside the gene matches. The CDR3 sequence is 16 residues long. From germline, CDR1 is MNHEY and CDR2 SVGEGT. The CDR3 region is CASASGRGVSTDTQYF. The CDR3 nucleotides read TGTGCCAGCGCTAGCGGGAGAGGGGTCAGCACAGATACGCAGTATTTT.

The chain joins TRBV20-1 to TRBJ2-1; TRBD1 matches 7 bases. This CDR3 contains 18 residues. Germline CDR1 and CDR2: DFQATT and SNEGSKA (reference sequence). With 0 bases clipped from V and 3 bases from J, the junction kept 14 bases outside the gene matches. CDR3 protein: CSAREYNRGPEIYNEQFF. The CDR3 DNA sequence: TGCAGTGCTAGAGAATACAACAGGGGTCCTGAGATCTACAATGAGCAGTTCTTC.

V is TRBV12-3 or TRBV12-4 and J is TRBJ2-2, with D perhaps matching TRBD1 or TRBD2 (5 bases each). The V end lost 5 bases, the J end lost 0 bases, and 16 bases lay between the germline ends. CDR3 size: 17 residues. CDR3 DNA: TGTGCCAGCAGTGAACTAGGGGTCCTCGCGAACACCGGGGAGCTGTTTTTT. Encoded protein: CASSELGVLANTGELFF.